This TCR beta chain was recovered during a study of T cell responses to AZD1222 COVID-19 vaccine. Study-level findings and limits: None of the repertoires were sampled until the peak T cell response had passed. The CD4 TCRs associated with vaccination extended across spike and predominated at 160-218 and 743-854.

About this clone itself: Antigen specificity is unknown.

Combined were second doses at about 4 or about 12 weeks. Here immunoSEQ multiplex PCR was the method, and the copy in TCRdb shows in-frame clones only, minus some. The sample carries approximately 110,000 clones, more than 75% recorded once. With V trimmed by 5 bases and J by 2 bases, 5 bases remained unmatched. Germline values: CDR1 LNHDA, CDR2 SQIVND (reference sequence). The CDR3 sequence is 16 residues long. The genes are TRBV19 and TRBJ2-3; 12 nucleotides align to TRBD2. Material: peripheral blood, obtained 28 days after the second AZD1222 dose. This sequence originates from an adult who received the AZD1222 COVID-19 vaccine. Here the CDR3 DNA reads TGTGCCAGTAGTCTGGGACTAGCGGGCCTCACAGATACGCAGTATTTT. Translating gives CASSLGLAGLTDTQYF.